Following are 3 T cell receptor beta chains from one sample sequenced in a study of CD8+ T cells in alopecia areata. Sequencing relied on a cDNA template that was reverse transcribed from extracted RNA. Using immunoSEQ multiplex PCR, the repertoire was profiled, and TCRdb retains in-frame clones only, with some absent. Among 100,000 to 150,000 clones, approximately 47% were seen once, and the ten largest hold over 9.5%. Sequences were obtained from NKG2D-low CD8+ T cells sorted from blood. All receptors come from a human donor with alopecia areata.

This rearrangement joins TRBV27 to TRBJ2-1, with 11 bases matching TRBD2. The CDR3 is 12 amino acids. Germline-derived CDR1 and CDR2 are MNHEY and SMNVEV (reference sequence). V gave up 5 bases and J gave up 14 bases; unmatched junction bases: 5. In DNA, the CDR3 is TGTGCCAGCAGTATAGCGGGAGGGCCGGAGTTCTTC. This sequence encodes CASSIAGGPEFF.

The chain links TRBV30 to TRBJ2-3; 10 positions match TRBD1. From germline, CDR1 is GTSNPN and CDR2 SVGIG (reference sequence). V shed 8 bases and J 2 bases; nucleotides not matched to a gene: 1. CDR3 length equals 12 residues. CDR3 sequence reads: CAGTGDTDTQYF. Written as DNA, the CDR3 is TGTGCCGGGACAGGGGACACAGATACGCAGTATTTT. The full variable domain, completed using reference TRBV30 and TRBJ2-3, is SQTIHQWPATLVQPVGSPLSLECTVEGTSNPNLYWYRQAAGRGLQLLFYSVGIGQISSEVPQNLSASRPQDRQFILSSKKLLLSDSGFYLCAGTGDTDTQYFGPGTRLTVL.

This clone has only a few counts. The chain employs TRBV29-1 and TRBJ2-7; 8 bases are a match to TRBD1. This CDR3 contains 13 residues. CDR1 and CDR2 from the germline V gene are SQVTM and ANQGSEA. V lost 6 bases to trimming and J lost 5 bases; unmatched junction nucleotides: 9. CDR3 nucleotide sequence: TGCAGCGTCCTGACCGGACAGGGCGACGAGCAGTACTTC. Translating it yields CSVLTGQGDEQYF.